A single sample gave rise to the 18 T cell receptor beta chains below, sequenced in a study of blood T cell repertoires in COVID-19. The data were produced by immunoSEQ multiplex PCR, yet TCRdb's version contains in-frame clones alone and is incomplete. This table holds 120,000 to 150,000 clones, more than 80% found once. Material for sequencing was peripheral blood. All receptors come from a woman older than 75 with acute or convalescent COVID-19.

V is TRBV24-1 and J is TRBJ2-1; 9 nucleotides line up with TRBD1. This CDR3 has 15 amino acids. V shed 3 bases, J shed 4 bases, and the junction held 3 bases outside the gene matches. Germline CDR1 is KGHDR and CDR2 is SFDVKD. Written as DNA, the CDR3 is TGTGCCACCAGTGATGGGGACAGGGAGTACAATGAGCAGTTCTTC. Encoded protein: CATSDGDREYNEQFF.

The chain recombines TRBV18 with TRBJ2-3; 15 bases are a match to TRBD2. Losses at the gene ends were 3 bases for V and 6 bases for J; bases not matched to a gene: 7. In germline, CDR1 is KGHSH, CDR2 LQKENI. This CDR3 is 17 amino acids long. The CDR3 DNA reads as TGTGCCAGCTCACCCCGGACTAGCGGGGGGGCCTCCGATACGCAGTATTTT. Amino acid sequence: CASSPRTSGGASDTQYF.

This chain uses TRBV5-1 with TRBJ1-6; the D is unclear. The V gene lost 2 bases and the J gene lost 4 bases, with 7 bases spanning the gap. Germline loops: CDR1 SGHRS, CDR2 YFSETQ. This CDR3 is 14 amino acids long. The CDR3 nucleotides read TGCGCCAGCAGCTTCGGGTTTTATAATTCACCCCTCCACTTT. Its protein product is CASSFGFYNSPLHF.

This chain connects TRBV5-5 to TRBJ1-2; 7 bases line up with TRBD1. The J segment lost 7 bases and the V segment lost 0 bases, leaving 12 bases of the junction unmatched. Germline V gene sequence: CDR1 SGHKS, CDR2 YYEKEE (reference sequence). CDR3 length: 16 amino acids. CDR3 sequence reads: CASSLVRGSGWGGYTF. The CDR3 DNA reads TGTGCCAGCAGCTTGGTCAGGGGGTCTGGTTGGGGTGGCTACACCTTC.

The rearrangement joins TRBV6-1 to TRBJ2-2; 8 bases map to TRBD1. Germline V gene data show CDR1 as MNHNS and CDR2 as SASEGT. J gave up 4 bases and V 3 bases, and 4 bases lay outside the gene matches. The CDR3 totals 15 residues. DNA of the CDR3: TGTGCCAGCAGTGACCAGGGGGCTGGCACCGGGGAGCTGTTTTTT. It codes for CASSDQGAGTGELFF.

The chain has TRBV7-2 and TRBJ2-3, with TRBD2 matching 10 bases. Trimming at V came to 2 bases and at J to 1 base, leaving 6 bases not matched to a gene. In germline, CDR1 is SGHTA, CDR2 FQGNSA. The CDR3 contains 17 residues. This CDR3 reads CASSLLGSGGRTDTQYF. Written as DNA, the CDR3 is TGTGCCAGCAGCTTATTGGGTAGCGGGGGGCGCACAGATACGCAGTATTTT.

A single count supports this clone. The rearrangement joins TRBV30 to TRBJ2-2, with D tentatively TRBD2 (7 bases). The CDR3 is made up of 13 amino acids. The V gene lost 4 bases and the J gene lost 4 bases, with 10 bases spanning the gap. In germline, CDR1 is GTSNPN, CDR2 SVGIG (reference sequence). The CDR3 sequence: CAWKGGSTGELFF. The CDR3 DNA sequence: TGTGCCTGGAAGGGGGGGAGCACCGGGGAGCTGTTTTTT.

The chain employs TRBV5-5 and TRBJ2-1; 8 bases match TRBD2. CDR3 length: 14 residues. Germline V lookup: CDR1 SGHKS, CDR2 YYEKEE (reference sequence). J was trimmed by 6 bases and V by 4 bases; bases with no gene match: 6. The CDR3 nucleotides read TGTGCCAGCAGCCTCGGGACTAGTGTCAATGAGCAGTTCTTC. This codes for CASSLGTSVNEQFF.

The rearrangement joins TRBV18 to TRBJ1-6; D not resolved. The CDR3 length is 15 residues. Germline CDR1 is KGHSH and CDR2 is LQKENI. The V gene lost 3 bases and the J gene lost 8 bases, with 14 bases spanning the gap. CDR3 DNA sequence: TGTGCCAGCTCACCGCCAGGAGGCGGCGATTCACCCCTCCACTTT. Protein product: CASSPPGGGDSPLHF.

The chain joins TRBV9 to TRBJ1-4, with 9 bases fitting TRBD1. Germline lookup yields CDR1 SGDLS and CDR2 YYNGEE. The CDR3 is 15 residues long. V shed 2 bases and J 6 bases; nucleotides not matched to a gene: 5. The CDR3 bases are TGTGCCAGCAGCGTGGGACAGGGATTTGATGAAAAACTGTTTTTT. Its protein product is CASSVGQGFDEKLFF.

This chain joins TRBV19 and TRBJ1-1, with TRBD1 identical over 7 bases. Trimming removed 6 bases from V and 5 bases from J; junction bases left unmatched: 9. CDR3 size: 14 residues. Germline V gives CDR1 LNHDA, CDR2 SQIVND (reference sequence). The CDR3 loop is CASRNRGRETEAFF. The CDR3 DNA reads TGTGCCAGTAGGAACAGGGGAAGGGAAACTGAAGCTTTCTTT.

V usage is TRBV7-2 and J usage is TRBJ1-5; tentative D call: TRBD1 (6 bases). Germline assignment: CDR1 SGHTA and CDR2 FQGNSA. There are 16 residues in the CDR3. The V end was cut by 5 bases, the J end by 3 bases, with 17 bases between. CDR3 residues: CASSQGSGATNQPQHF. CDR3 nucleotides: TGTGCCAGCAGCCAGGGGTCAGGGGCTACCAATCAGCCCCAGCATTTT.

The V and J genes are TRBV3-1 (or the pseudogene TRBV3-2) and TRBJ2-3, with a tentative D call TRBD2 (7 bases). There are 17 residues in the CDR3. Germline assignment: CDR1 LGHDT and CDR2 YNNKEL (reference sequence). Trimming shortened V by 1 base and J by 2 bases, and 16 bases separated the two germline ends. This CDR3 reads CASSQGGGGPNTDTQYF. CDR3 bases: TGTGCCAGCAGCCAAGGAGGGGGGGGACCTAACACAGATACGCAGTATTTT.

In the case of this clone: Other nucleotide sequences in the sample specify the same CDR3. The chain is built from TRBV3-1 (or the pseudogene TRBV3-2) and TRBJ1-1; no clear D. V was cut by 0 bases and J by 2 bases, with 7 bases left in between. CDR3 length: 14 amino acids. Germline V gene sequence: CDR1 LGHDT, CDR2 YNNKEL (reference sequence). The CDR3 DNA reads TGTGCCAGCAGCCAAGAAGCGGGTAACACTGAAGCTTTCTTT. This gives the protein CASSQEAGNTEAFF.

This chain connects TRBV6-2 or TRBV6-3 to TRBJ2-2; possibly TRBD1 for D (5 bases). Germline assignment: CDR1 MNHEY and CDR2 SVGEGT. The ends were cut back, 1 base at V and 2 bases at J, with 8 bases in the middle. This CDR3 comprises 15 residues. The CDR3 nucleotides read TGTGCCAGCAGTTACTTGTGGGGCAACACCGGGGAGCTGTTTTTT. This gives the protein CASSYLWGNTGELFF.

The genes are TRBV30 and TRBJ1-2; 8 bases map to TRBD1. The CDR3 has 14 residues. CDR1 and CDR2 (germline): GTSNPN, SVGIG (reference sequence). After removal of 1 base from V and 3 bases from J, the junction contained 4 bases not matched to a gene. Here the CDR3 DNA reads TGTGCCTGGAGTGGACAGGGGAGAGACTATGGCTACACCTTC. Translation gives CAWSGQGRDYGYTF.

This rearrangement joins TRBV6-1 to TRBJ1-1; 8 nucleotides line up with TRBD1. Germline V gene data show CDR1 as MNHNS and CDR2 as SASEGT. The CDR3 totals 15 residues. V was clipped by 2 bases and J by 7 bases; unmatched bases: 9. The CDR3 loop is CASSEPGQGDVEAFF. CDR3 DNA: TGTGCCAGCAGTGAACCCGGACAGGGTGACGTTGAAGCTTTCTTT.

The chain uses TRBV7-6 and TRBJ2-7; possible D gene TRBD1, 5 bases. The CDR3 is 16 amino acids. Trimming shortened V by 5 bases and J by 3 bases, and 20 bases separated the two germline ends. The germline gives CDR1 SGHVS, CDR2 FNYEAQ. The CDR3 DNA sequence: TGTGCCAGCAGCCCTTATCGGGCAGGGAAAGACTACGAGCAGTACTTC. This sequence encodes CASSPYRAGKDYEQYF.